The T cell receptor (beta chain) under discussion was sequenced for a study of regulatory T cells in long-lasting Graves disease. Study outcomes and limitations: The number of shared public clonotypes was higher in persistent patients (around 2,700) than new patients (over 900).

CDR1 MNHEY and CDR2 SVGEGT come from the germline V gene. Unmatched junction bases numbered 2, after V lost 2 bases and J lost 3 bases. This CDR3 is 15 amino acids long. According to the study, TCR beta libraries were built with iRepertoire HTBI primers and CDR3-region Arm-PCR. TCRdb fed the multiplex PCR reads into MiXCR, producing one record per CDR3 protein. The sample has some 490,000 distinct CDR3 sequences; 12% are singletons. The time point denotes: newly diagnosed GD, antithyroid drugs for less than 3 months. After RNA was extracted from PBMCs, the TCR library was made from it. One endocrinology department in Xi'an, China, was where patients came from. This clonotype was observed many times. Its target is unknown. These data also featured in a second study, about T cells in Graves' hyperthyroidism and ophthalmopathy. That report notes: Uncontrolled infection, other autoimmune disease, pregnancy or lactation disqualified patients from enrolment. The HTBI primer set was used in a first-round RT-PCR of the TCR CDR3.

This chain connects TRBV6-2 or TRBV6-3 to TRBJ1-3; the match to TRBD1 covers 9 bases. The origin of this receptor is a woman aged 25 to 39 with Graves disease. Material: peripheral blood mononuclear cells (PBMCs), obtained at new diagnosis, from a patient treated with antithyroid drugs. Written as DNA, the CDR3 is TGTGCCAGCAGTTACGGGACAGGGAATGGAAACACCATATATTTT. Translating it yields CASSYGTGNGNTIYF.